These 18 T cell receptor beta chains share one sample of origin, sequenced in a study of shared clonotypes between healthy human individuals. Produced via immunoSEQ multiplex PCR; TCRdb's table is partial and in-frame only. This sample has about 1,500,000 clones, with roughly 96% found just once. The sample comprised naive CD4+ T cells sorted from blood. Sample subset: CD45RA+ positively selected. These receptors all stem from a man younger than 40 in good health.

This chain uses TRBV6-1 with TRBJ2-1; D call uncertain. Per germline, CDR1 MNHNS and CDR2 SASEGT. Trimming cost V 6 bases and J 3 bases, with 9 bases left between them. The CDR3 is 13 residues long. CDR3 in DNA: TGTGCCAGCAGAAACAGATTCTACAATGAGCAGTTCTTC. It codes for CASRNRFYNEQFF.

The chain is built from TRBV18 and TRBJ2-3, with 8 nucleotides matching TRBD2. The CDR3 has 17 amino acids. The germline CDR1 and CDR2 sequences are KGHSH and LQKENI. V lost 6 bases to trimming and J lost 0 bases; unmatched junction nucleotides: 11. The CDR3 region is CASSQLAGGTSTDTQYF. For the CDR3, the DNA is TGTGCCAGCTCTCAGCTAGCGGGCGGAACTAGCACAGATACGCAGTATTTT.

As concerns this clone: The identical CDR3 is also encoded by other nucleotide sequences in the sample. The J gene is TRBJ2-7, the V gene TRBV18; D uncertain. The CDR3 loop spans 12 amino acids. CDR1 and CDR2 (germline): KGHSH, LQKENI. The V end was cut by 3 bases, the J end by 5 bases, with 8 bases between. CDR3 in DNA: TGTGCCAGCTCACCTCTCAGCGACGAGCAGTACTTC. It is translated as CASSPLSDEQYF.

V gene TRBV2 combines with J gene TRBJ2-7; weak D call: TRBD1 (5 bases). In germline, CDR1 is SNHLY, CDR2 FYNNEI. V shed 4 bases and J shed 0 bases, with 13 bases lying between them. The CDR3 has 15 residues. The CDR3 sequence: CASSADSQTSYEQYF. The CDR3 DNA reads TGTGCCAGCAGTGCCGACAGCCAAACCTCCTACGAGCAGTACTTC.

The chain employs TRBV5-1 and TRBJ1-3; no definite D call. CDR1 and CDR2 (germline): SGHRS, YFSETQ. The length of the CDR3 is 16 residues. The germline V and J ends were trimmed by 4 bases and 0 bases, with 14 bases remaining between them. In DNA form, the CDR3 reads TGCGCCAGCAGCCTACGGACCAGCAACTCTGGAAACACCATATATTTT. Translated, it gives CASSLRTSNSGNTIYF.

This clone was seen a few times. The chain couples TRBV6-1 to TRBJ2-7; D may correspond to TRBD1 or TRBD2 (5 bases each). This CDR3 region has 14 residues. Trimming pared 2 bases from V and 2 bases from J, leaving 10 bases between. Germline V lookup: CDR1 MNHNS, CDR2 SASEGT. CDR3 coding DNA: TGTGCCAGCAGTGAAAGCGGCAGGGCCTACGAGCAGTACTTC. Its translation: CASSESGRAYEQYF.

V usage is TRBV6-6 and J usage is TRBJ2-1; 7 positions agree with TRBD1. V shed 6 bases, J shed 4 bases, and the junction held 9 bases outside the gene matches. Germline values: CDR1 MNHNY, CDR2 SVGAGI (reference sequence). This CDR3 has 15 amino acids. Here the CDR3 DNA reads TGTGCCAGCAGCAGTGACAGGGATTGGTACAATGAGCAGTTCTTC. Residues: CASSSDRDWYNEQFF.

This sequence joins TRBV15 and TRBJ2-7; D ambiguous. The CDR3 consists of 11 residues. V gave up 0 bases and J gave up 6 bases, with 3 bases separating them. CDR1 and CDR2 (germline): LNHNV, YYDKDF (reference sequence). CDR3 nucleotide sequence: TGTGCCACCAGCAGAGAGTTCGAGCAGTACTTC. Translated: CATSREFEQYF. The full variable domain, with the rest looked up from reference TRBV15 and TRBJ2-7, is DAMVIQNPRYQVTQFGKPVTLSCSQTLNHNVMYWYQQKSSQAPKLLFHYYDKDFNNEADTPDNFQSRRPNTSFCFLDIRSPGLGDTAMYLCATSREFEQYFGPGTRLTVT.

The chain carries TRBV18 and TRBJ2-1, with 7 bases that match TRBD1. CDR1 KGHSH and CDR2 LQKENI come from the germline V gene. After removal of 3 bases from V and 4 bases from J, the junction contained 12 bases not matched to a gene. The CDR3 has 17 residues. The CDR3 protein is CASSPDRVPTDYNEQFF. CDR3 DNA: TGTGCCAGCTCACCCGACAGGGTACCGACGGATTACAATGAGCAGTTCTTC.

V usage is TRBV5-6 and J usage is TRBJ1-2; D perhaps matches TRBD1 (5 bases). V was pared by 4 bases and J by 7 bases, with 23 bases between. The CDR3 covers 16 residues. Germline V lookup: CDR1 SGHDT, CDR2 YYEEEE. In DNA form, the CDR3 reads TGTGCCAGCAGCCAATCCGGGGGAGCCGGCTGGCCTGGCTACACCTTC. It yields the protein CASSQSGGAGWPGYTF.

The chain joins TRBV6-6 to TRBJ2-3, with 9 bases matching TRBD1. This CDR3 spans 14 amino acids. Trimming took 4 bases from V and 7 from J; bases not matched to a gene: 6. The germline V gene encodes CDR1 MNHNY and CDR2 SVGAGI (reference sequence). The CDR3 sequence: CASSLQGARNTQYF. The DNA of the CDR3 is TGTGCCAGCAGTTTACAGGGGGCTCGGAATACGCAGTATTTT.

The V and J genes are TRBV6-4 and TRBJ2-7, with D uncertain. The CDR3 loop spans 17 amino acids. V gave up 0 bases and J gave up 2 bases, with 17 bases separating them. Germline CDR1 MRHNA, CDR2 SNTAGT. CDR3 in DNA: TGTGCCAGCAGTGACTCGAACCGGACGGCAAGCGCCTACGAGCAGTACTTC. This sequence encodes CASSDSNRTASAYEQYF.

DNA of the CDR3: TGTGCCAGCAGCTGCCGGGACAGGGGACAATTCGACAGGGAGCTGTTTTTT. Translated, it gives CASSCRDRGQFDRELFF. The rearrangement links TRBV21-1 to TRBJ2-2; the table's D call of TRBD1 was not tested on the DNA. TRBV21-1 represents a pseudogene. The CDR3 consists of 17 residues.

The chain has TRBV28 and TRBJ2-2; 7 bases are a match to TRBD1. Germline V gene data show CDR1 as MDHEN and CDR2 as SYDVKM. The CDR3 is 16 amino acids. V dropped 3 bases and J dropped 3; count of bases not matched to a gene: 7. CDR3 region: CASSFRPGGYTGELFF. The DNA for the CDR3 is TGTGCCAGCAGTTTTAGGCCAGGGGGTTACACCGGGGAGCTGTTTTTT.

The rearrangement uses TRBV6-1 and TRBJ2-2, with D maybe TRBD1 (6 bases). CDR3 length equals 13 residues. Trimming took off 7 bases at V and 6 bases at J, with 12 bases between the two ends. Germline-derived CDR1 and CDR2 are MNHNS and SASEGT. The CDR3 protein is CASNTGLAGELFF. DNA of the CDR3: TGTGCCAGCAACACAGGGTTGGCCGGGGAGCTGTTTTTT.

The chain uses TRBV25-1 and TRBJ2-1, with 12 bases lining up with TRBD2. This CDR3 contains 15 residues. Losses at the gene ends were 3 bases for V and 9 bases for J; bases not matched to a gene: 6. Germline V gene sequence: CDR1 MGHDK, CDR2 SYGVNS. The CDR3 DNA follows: TGTGCCAGCAGTGAGCTAGCGGGAGGGATGGGTGAGCAGTTCTTC. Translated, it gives CASSELAGGMGEQFF. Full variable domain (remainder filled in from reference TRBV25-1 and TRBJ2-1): EADIYQTPRYLVIGTGKKITLECSQTMGHDKMYWYQQDPGMELHLIHYSYGVNSTEKGDLSSESTVSRIRTEHFPLTLESARPSHTSQYLCASSELAGGMGEQFFGPGTRLTVL.

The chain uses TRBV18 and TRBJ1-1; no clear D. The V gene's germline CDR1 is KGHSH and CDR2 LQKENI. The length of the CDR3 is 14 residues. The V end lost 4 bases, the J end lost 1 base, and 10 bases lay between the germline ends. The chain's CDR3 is CASSRGVGNTEAFF. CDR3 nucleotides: TGTGCCAGCTCACGGGGTGTCGGGAACACTGAAGCTTTCTTT.

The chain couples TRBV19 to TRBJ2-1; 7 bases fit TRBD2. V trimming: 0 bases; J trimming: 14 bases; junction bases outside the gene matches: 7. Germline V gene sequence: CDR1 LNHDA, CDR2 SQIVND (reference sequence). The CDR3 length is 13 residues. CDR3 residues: CASSIDRGLVKFF. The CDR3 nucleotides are TGTGCCAGTAGTATAGATCGCGGACTAGTAAAGTTCTTC.